The present TCR beta chain was sequenced within a study of blood T cell repertoires in COVID-19 (dated by TCRdb to the early 2020s). At the level of the whole study: The collaborator samples originated in the United States, Italy and Spain and spanned the acute and convalescent phases of COVID-19. The prospective study material was composed of cDNA or gDNA derived from T cells, B-cell-depleted T cells, or PBMCs. Deeply sampled blood TCRbeta repertoires from subjects exposed to, actively infected with, or recovered from COVID-19 were included in the dataset. The repertoires were made available in a free public database intended to serve as a resource for research on the immune response to SARS-CoV-2. The samples were drawn from the first 160 participants of the ongoing ImmuneRACE study and from over a thousand subjects provided by 6 global collaborators. Nearly every sample came with metadata listing a de-identified subject ID, COVID-19 status, age in years and sex. Where available, HLA class I and class II types were taken from metadata supplied by the sample provider and were not determined by assay-based typing. Here is what the overall study found, with its caveats: The amount of clinical and demographic metadata varied by source and participant and was provided uncurated.

The immunoSEQ Assay, a bias-controlled multiplex PCR, was used to amplify TCRbeta CDR3 regions from genomic DNA. The published analysis was carried out like this. Nucleated cell counts per sample were estimated from amplification of reference gene primers within the assay. To quantify the absolute abundance of each unique TCRbeta CDR3 rearrangement, sequence reads were collapsed and filtered. Productive Simpson clonality was computed per sample as the square root of Simpson's diversity index over productive rearrangements. TCRdb took over this immuneACCESS table, retaining in-frame rearrangements with V and J assigned. Such tables are incomplete; in checked studies, under half of the missing clones stem from an unresolved V gene, and the remainder is unexplained. The V and J calls and clone size were taken over from that table, and D and trimming were inferred from the DNA. A total of some 400,000 clones appear in this sample, roughly 86% of them only once. The leading ten clones occupy 8% to 13% of the sample.

With respect to this clone: The specificity of this receptor is unknown. No clone much larger than this one lies a single base away; base qualities are absent.

One collaborating source in Seattle enrolled patients while the patients were actively infected and followed the patients over time throughout the course of disease. The collaborating institutions used their own protocols to collect whole blood in K2EDTA tubes. For TCRbeta analysis, collaborator samples were shipped as frozen whole blood, as isolated PBMCs, or as DNA extracted from either sample type. Cut back by 3 bases and 5 bases, the V and J ends lie 14 bases apart. The CDR3 starts with the cysteine, ends with the phenylalanine, and has 15 residues. The kept DNA is CDR3 alone, 45 bases in frame from the first base. The germline V gene yields SGDLS for CDR1 and YYNGEE for CDR2.

The receptor was derived from a woman aged 30 to 39 with COVID-19, enrolled during active disease. Sequenced material: peripheral blood. The chain couples TRBV9 to TRBJ2-2; TRBD1 is perhaps the D gene, given 6 matching bases. The encoded CDR3 is CASSGPGQATGELFF. In nucleotides, the sequence is TGTGCCAGCAGCGGACCGGGACAAGCTACCGGGGAGCTGTTTTTT. Full variable domain (CDR3 extended with the reference TRBV9 and TRBJ2-2 proteins): DSGVTQTPKHLITATGQRVTLRCSPRSGDLSVYWYQQSLDQGLQFLIQYYNGEERAKGNILERFSAQQFPDLHSELNLSSLELGDSALYFCASSGPGQATGELFFGEGSRLTVL.